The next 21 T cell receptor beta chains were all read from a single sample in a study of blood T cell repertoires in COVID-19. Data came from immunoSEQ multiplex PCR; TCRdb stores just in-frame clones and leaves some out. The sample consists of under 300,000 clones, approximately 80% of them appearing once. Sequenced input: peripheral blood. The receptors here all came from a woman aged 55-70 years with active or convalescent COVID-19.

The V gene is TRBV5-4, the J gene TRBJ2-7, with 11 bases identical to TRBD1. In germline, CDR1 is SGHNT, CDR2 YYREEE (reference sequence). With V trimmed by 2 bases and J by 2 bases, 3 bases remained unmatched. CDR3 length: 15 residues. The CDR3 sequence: CASSFLGQGAYEQYF. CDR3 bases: TGTGCCAGCAGCTTTTTGGGACAGGGGGCCTACGAGCAGTACTTC.

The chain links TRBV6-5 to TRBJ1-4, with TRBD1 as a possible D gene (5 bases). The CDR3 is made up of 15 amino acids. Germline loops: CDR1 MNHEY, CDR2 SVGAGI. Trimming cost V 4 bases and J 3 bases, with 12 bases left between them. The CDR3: CASSSAGLANEKLFF. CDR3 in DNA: TGTGCCAGCAGTTCGGCAGGGTTGGCTAATGAAAAACTGTTTTTT.

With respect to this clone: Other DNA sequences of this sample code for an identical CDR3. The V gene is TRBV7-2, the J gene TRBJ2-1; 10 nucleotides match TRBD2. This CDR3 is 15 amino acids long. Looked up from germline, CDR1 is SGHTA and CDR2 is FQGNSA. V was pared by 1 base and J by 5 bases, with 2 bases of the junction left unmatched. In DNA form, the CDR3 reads TGTGCCAGCAGCTTAGTTAGCGGGGGGCACAATGAGCAGTTCTTC. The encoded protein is CASSLVSGGHNEQFF.

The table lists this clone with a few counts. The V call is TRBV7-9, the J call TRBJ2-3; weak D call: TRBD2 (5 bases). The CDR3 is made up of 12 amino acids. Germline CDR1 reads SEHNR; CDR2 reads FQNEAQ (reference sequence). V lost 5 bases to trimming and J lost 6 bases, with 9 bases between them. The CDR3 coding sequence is TGTGCCAGCAGCCCTATAGCGGATACGCAGTATTTT. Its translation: CASSPIADTQYF.

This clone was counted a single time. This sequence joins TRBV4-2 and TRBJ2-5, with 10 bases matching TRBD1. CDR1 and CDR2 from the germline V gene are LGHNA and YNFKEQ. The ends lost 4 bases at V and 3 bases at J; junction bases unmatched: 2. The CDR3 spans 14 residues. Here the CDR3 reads CASSPGQGEETQYF. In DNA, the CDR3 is TGTGCCAGCAGCCCCGGACAGGGGGAAGAGACCCAGTACTTC.

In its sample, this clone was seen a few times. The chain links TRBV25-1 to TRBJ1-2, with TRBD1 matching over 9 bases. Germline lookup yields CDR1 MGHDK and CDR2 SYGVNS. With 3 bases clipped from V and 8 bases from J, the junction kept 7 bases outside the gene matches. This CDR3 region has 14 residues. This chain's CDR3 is CASSDWDRVRGYTF. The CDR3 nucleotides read TGTGCCAGCAGTGATTGGGACAGGGTACGGGGCTACACCTTC.

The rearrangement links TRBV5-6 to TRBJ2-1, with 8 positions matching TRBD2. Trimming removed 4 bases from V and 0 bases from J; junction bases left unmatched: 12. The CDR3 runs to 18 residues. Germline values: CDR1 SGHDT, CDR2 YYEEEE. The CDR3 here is CASSPGLAGSLSYNEQFF. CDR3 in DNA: TGTGCCAGCAGCCCAGGACTAGCTGGCTCCCTCTCCTACAATGAGCAGTTCTTC.

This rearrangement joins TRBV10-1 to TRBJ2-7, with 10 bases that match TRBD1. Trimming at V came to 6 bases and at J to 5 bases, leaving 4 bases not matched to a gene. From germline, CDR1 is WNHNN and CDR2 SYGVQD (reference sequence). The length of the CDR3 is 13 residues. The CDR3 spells CASRDRGAHEQYF. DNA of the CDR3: TGCGCCAGCAGGGACAGGGGGGCTCACGAGCAGTACTTC.

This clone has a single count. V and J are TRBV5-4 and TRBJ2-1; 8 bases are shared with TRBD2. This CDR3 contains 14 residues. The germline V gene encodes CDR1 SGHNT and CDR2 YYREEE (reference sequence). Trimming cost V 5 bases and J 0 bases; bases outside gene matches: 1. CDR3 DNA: TGTGCCAGCAGGGCGGGGGGCTCCTACAATGAGCAGTTCTTC. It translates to CASRAGGSYNEQFF.

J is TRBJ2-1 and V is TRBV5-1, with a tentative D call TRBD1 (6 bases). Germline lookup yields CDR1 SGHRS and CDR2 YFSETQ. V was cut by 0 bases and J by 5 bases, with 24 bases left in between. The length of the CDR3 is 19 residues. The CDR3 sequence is CASSLGGGRQVTRHNEQFF. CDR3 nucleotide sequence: TGCGCCAGCAGCTTGGGGGGTGGGCGACAGGTAACGAGGCACAATGAGCAGTTCTTC. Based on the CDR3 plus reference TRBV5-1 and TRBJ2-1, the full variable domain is KAGVTQTPRYLIKTRGQQVTLSCSPISGHRSVSWYQQTPGQGLQFLFEYFSETQRNKGNFPGRFSGRQFSNSRSEMNVSTLELGDSALYLCASSLGGGRQVTRHNEQFFGPGTRLTVL.

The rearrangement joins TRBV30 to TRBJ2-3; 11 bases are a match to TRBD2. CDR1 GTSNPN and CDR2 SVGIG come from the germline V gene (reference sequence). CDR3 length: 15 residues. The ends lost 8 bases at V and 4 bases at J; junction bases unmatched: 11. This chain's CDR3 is CAGSSGGALSDTQYF. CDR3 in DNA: TGTGCCGGAAGTAGCGGGGGGGCTTTATCAGATACGCAGTATTTT.

The CDR3 region is CAIGTGETGELFF. The DNA for the CDR3 is TGTGCCATAGGGACAGGGGAGACCGGGGAGCTGTTTTTT. V usage is TRBV10-3 and J usage is TRBJ2-2; 10 nucleotides match TRBD1. The V and J ends lost 9 bases and 5 bases, in that order; junction bases with no gene match: 3. The CDR3 runs 13 residues. CDR1 and CDR2 (germline): ENHRY, SYGVKD.

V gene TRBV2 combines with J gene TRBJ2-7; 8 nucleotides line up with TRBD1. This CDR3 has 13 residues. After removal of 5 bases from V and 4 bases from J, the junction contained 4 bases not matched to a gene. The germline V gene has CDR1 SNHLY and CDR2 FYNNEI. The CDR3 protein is CASSPDRVYEQYF. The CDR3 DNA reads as TGTGCCAGCAGTCCGGACAGGGTATACGAGCAGTACTTC.

The CDR3 region has the DNA TGTGCCAGCAGCTTAGAGGGACTAGGGGCGCAGTATTTT. It encodes CASSLEGLGAQYF. The chain links TRBV11-1 to TRBJ2-3; 8 bases are a match to TRBD2. The CDR3 sequence is 13 residues long. V dropped 1 base and J dropped 10; count of bases not matched to a gene: 4. Germline lookup yields CDR1 SGHAT and CDR2 FQDESV (reference sequence). The full variable domain, in which reference TRBV11-1 and TRBJ2-3 provide the parts outside the CDR3, is EAEVAQSPRYKITEKSQAVAFWCDPISGHATLYWYRQILGQGPELLVQFQDESVVDDSQLPKDRFSAERLKGVDSTLKIQPAELGDSAMYLCASSLEGLGAQYFGPGTRLTVL.

CDR3 sequence reads: CATSRDQGSSYEQYF. CDR3 sequence (DNA): TGTGCCACCAGCAGAGATCAGGGCAGCTCCTACGAGCAGTACTTC. This sequence joins TRBV15 and TRBJ2-7, with D possibly matching TRBD1 (5 bases). Germline V lookup: CDR1 LNHNV, CDR2 YYDKDF (reference sequence). V lost 0 bases to trimming and J lost 0 bases, with 9 bases between them. This CDR3 comprises 15 residues. The whole variable domain, remainder taken from reference TRBV15 and TRBJ2-7, is DAMVIQNPRYQVTQFGKPVTLSCSQTLNHNVMYWYQQKSSQAPKLLFHYYDKDFNNEADTPDNFQSRRPNTSFCFLDIRSPGLGDTAMYLCATSRDQGSSYEQYFGPGTRLTVT.

The DNA for the CDR3 is TGTGCCAGCAGCTTAATTGACCGTGGGAGGGTTGGGAATGAGCAGTTCTTC. Its translation is CASSLIDRGRVGNEQFF. This chain joins TRBV7-8 and TRBJ2-1, with 7 bases matching TRBD2. The CDR3 length is 17 residues. V shed 2 bases, J shed 7 bases, and the junction held 14 bases outside the gene matches. CDR1 is SGHVS, CDR2 FQNEAQ, per germline.

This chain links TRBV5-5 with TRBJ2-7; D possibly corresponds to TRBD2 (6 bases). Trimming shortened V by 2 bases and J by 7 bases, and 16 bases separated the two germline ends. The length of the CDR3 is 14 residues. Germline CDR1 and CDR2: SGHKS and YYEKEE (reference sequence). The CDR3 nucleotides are TGTGCCAGCAGCTTCGGGACTCTTGATGGGGAGCAGTACTTC. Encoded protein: CASSFGTLDGEQYF.

This chain's CDR3 is CSVEFGRGDHFRNQPQHF. The DNA of the CDR3 is TGCAGCGTTGAATTTGGCAGGGGGGACCATTTTCGCAATCAGCCCCAGCATTTT. The V gene is TRBV29-1, the J gene TRBJ1-5; 7 positions agree with TRBD1. CDR1 is SQVTM and CDR2 is ANQGSEA in the germline V gene. Losses at the gene ends were 2 bases for V and 2 bases for J; bases not matched to a gene: 15. The CDR3 has 18 residues.

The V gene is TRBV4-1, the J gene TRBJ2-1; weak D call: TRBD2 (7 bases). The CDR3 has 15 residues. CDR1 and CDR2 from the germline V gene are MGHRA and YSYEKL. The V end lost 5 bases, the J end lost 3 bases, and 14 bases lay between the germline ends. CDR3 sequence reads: CASSEGGVYYNEQFF. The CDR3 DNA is TGCGCCAGCAGCGAGGGGGGGGTTTACTACAATGAGCAGTTCTTC.

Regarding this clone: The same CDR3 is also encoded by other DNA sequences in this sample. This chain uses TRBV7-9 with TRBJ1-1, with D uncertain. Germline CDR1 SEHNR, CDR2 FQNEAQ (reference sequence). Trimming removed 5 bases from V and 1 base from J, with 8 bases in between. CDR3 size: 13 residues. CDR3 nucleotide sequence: TGTGCCAGCAGCCCTCCGGGGAACACTGAAGCTTTCTTT. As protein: CASSPPGNTEAFF.

This chain's CDR3 is CASSPGQENEKLFF. The CDR3 DNA reads as TGTGCCAGCTCACCAGGACAGGAGAATGAAAAACTGTTTTTT. The chain couples TRBV18 to TRBJ1-4; 7 bases are a match to TRBD1. The CDR3 extends over 14 amino acids. Germline assignment: CDR1 KGHSH and CDR2 LQKENI. Trimming cost V 2 bases and J 5 bases; bases outside gene matches: 2.